This T cell receptor beta chain was recovered during a study of shared clonotypes between healthy human individuals. CD45RO-negative, CCR7-selected cells formed the naive CD8 fraction, which excluded terminally differentiated effector memory CD45RA+ cells. All donors were Caucasian adults living in Nashville, Tennessee. Several immunoSEQ plates held equal portions of the genomic DNA taken from each subset. The data were produced by immunoSEQ multiplex PCR, yet TCRdb's version contains in-frame clones alone and is incomplete. This sample yields around 1.9 million clones, of which 90% to 95% are seen a single time; 1.5% to 2% belongs to the top ten. Sequencing used naive CD8+ T cells from PBMCs. This TCR was recovered from a man younger than 30 in good health. Some clones in this sample may be carry-over from other donors' samples.

The CDR3, as DNA: TGTGCCAGCAGCCAAGAAGTCTTTGGGGCCAACGTCCTGACTTTC. The encoded protein is CASSQEVFGANVLTF. V gene TRBV14 combines with J gene TRBJ2-6, with D unresolved. Germline V CDR1 and CDR2: SGHDN, FVKESK. This CDR3 has 15 amino acids. The germline V and J ends were trimmed by 0 bases and 3 bases, with 6 bases remaining between them.